The T cell receptor beta chain under discussion was sequenced for a study of low-dose radiotherapy and immunotherapy resistance in tumors. Looking at the study overall: Intravenous cyclophosphamide 200 mg/m2 was given every two weeks, one day before radiation and immunotherapy.

The CDR3 length is 15 residues. V dropped 8 bases and J dropped 1; count of bases not matched to a gene: 4. Germline loops: CDR1 MNHNS, CDR2 SASEGT. Both TCRalpha and TCRbeta chains were reverse transcribed with V-gene-specific primers. With a constant-region primer and a V-primer adapter, TCRs were subjected to about 20 PCR cycles of amplification. By in vitro transcription, the isolated mRNA was amplified. TCRdb ran MiXCR on the reads and lists one entry per CDR3 protein. The sample yields tens of thousands of distinct CDR3 sequences, 9.4% seen once. This clonotype was seen ten or more times. The time point here: before trial treatment. All of the donors were given nivolumab, ipilimumab, aspirin, low-dose cyclophosphamide and low-dose radiotherapy as part of RACIN, a single-arm trial.

The gene calls are TRBV6-1 and TRBJ2-2; TRBD2 aligns across 10 bases. The sample in question was PBMCs, obtained before treatment. The sequence derives from a male donor with prostate cancer. The CDR3 sequence is CASPRTSGNTGELFF. For the CDR3, the DNA is TGTGCCAGCCCCCGGACTAGCGGGAACACCGGGGAGCTGTTTTTT.